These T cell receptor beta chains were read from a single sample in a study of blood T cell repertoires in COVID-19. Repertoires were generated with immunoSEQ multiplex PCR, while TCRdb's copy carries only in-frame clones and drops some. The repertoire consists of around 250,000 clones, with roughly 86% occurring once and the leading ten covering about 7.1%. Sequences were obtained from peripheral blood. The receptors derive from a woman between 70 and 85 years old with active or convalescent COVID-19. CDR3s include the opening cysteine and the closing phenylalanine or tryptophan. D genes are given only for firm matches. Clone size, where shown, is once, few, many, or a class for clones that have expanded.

CDR3: CAGGNGGTDTQYF
DNA: TGTGCCGGGGGAAACGGGGGAACAGATACGCAGTATTTT
J: TRBJ2-3
V: TRBV6-6
size: NA
D: NA

CDR3: CASSLLGQGETQYF
DNA: TGTGCCAGCAGTTTATTAGGACAGGGTGAGACCCAGTACTTC
J: TRBJ2-5
V: TRBV27
size: few
D: TRBD1

CDR3: CASSQDFAGGSSYNSPLHF
DNA: TGTGCCAGCAGCCAAGACTTCGCAGGGGGGAGCTCCTATAATTCACCCCTCCACTTT
J: TRBJ1-6
V: TRBV4-2
size: NA
D: TRBD1

CDR3: CASSSRDIGGNTIYF
DNA: TGTGCCAGCTCTTCCCGGGACATCGGTGGAAACACCATATATTTT
J: TRBJ1-3
V: TRBV18
size: NA
D: NA

CDR3: CASSSTGVLGYTF
DNA: TGTGCCAGCAGCTCAACAGGGGTCTTAGGCTACACCTTC
J: TRBJ1-2
V: TRBV7-9
size: few
D: TRBD1

CDR3: CASSLAPDRVNSPLHF
DNA: TGTGCCAGCAGCTTAGCGCCGGACAGGGTGAATTCACCCCTCCACTTT
J: TRBJ1-6
V: TRBV7-2
size: NA
D: TRBD1

CDR3: CASSPLSESNTEAFF
DNA: TGTGCCAGCAGTCCCCTCTCTGAGTCGAACACTGAAGCTTTCTTT
J: TRBJ1-1
V: TRBV3-1/TRBV3-2
size: NA
D: NA

CDR3: CASSLAVFRTDTQYF
DNA: TGTGCCAGCAGCTTAGCAGTCTTTCGCACAGATACGCAGTATTTT
J: TRBJ2-3
V: TRBV11-2
size: NA
D: NA

CDR3: CASISDTEAFF
DNA: TGTGCCAGCATATCGGACACTGAAGCTTTCTTT
J: TRBJ1-1
V: TRBV6-6
size: NA
D: NA

CDR3: CASSVERTHTEAFF
DNA: TGTGCCAGCAGCGTCGAGCGCACCCACACTGAAGCTTTCTTT
J: TRBJ1-1
V: TRBV11-2
size: once
D: NA

CDR3: CASSLLGQGIYGYTF
DNA: TGCGCCAGCAGCTTACTGGGACAGGGAATCTATGGCTACACCTTC
J: TRBJ1-2
V: TRBV5-1
size: NA
D: TRBD1

CDR3: CASSGDRGTGANVLTF
DNA: TGTGCCAGCAGTGGCGACAGGGGAACTGGGGCCAACGTCCTGACTTTC
J: TRBJ2-6
V: TRBV6-6
size: NA
D: TRBD1

CDR3: CASSPTSPRTGGRHGYTF
DNA: TGTGCCAGCAGCCCTACCTCCCCCCGGACAGGGGGCAGACATGGCTACACCTTC
J: TRBJ1-2
V: TRBV5-4
size: NA
D: TRBD1

CDR3: CASSHDWQINIQYF
DNA: TGTGCCAGCAGCCACGATTGGCAGATAAACATTCAGTACTTC
J: TRBJ2-4
V: TRBV7-2
size: NA
D: NA

CDR3: CASSPGGYTQYF
DNA: TGTGCCAGCAGCCCCGGGGGTTATACGCAGTATTTT
J: TRBJ2-3
V: TRBV5-4
size: NA
D: NA

CDR3: CASSEYSWTGLVADTQYF
DNA: TGTGCCAGCAGTGAATATAGTTGGACAGGATTAGTCGCAGATACGCAGTATTTT
J: TRBJ2-3
V: TRBV2
size: NA
D: TRBD1

CDR3: CASSTPGGGGYTF
DNA: TGTGCCAGTAGTACCCCGGGTGGAGGTGGCTACACCTTC
J: TRBJ1-2
V: TRBV19
size: NA
D: NA

CDR3: CASSLQIYQETQYF
DNA: TGTGCCAGCAGTCTCCAGATCTACCAAGAGACCCAGTACTTC
J: TRBJ2-5
V: TRBV6-5
size: NA
D: NA

CDR3: CASRDTGTVNEKLFF
DNA: TGCGCCAGCAGGGATACCGGGACAGTTAATGAAAAACTGTTTTTT
J: TRBJ1-4
V: TRBV5-1
size: few
D: TRBD1

CDR3: CASSLGGLEQPQHF
DNA: TGTGCCAGCAGCTTAGGGGGGCTGGAACAGCCCCAGCATTTT
J: TRBJ1-5
V: TRBV7-9
size: NA
D: NA

CDR3: CASWGGKAFF
DNA: TGTGCCAGCTGGGGGGGGAAAGCTTTCTTT
J: TRBJ1-1
V: TRBV6-5
size: NA
D: NA

CDR3: CASSPAGGGDTEAFF
DNA: TGTGCCAGCAGCCCCGCGGGGGGGGGCGACACTGAAGCTTTCTTT
J: TRBJ1-1
V: TRBV7-9
size: once
D: NA

CDR3: CASSQQTSGGADTQYF
DNA: TGTGCCAGCAGCCAACAAACTAGCGGGGGTGCAGATACGCAGTATTTT
J: TRBJ2-3
V: TRBV3-1/TRBV3-2
size: NA
D: TRBD2

CDR3: CAISTGGGGEKLFF
DNA: TGTGCCATCAGTACAGGGGGAGGAGGAGAAAAACTGTTTTTT
J: TRBJ1-4
V: TRBV10-3
size: once
D: TRBD1

CDR3: CASSQGATTNYGYTF
DNA: TGTGCCAGCAGCCAAGGGGCCACCACTAACTATGGCTACACCTTC
J: TRBJ1-2
V: TRBV4-2
size: NA
D: NA

CDR3: CASSPEETSGNTIYF
DNA: TGTGCCAGCTCACCAGAAGAGACTTCTGGAAACACCATATATTTT
J: TRBJ1-3
V: TRBV18
size: NA
D: NA

CDR3: CASSLAKGTGEQYF
DNA: TGCGCCAGCAGCTTGGCCAAGGGGACAGGCGAGCAGTACTTC
J: TRBJ2-7
V: TRBV5-1
size: once
D: TRBD1

CDR3: CASSLFGGGKGEKLFF
DNA: TGTGCCAGCAGCTTGTTTGGGGGGGGCAAGGGTGAAAAACTGTTTTTT
J: TRBJ1-4
V: TRBV11-2
size: NA
D: NA

CDR3: CASRGGAYNEQFF
DNA: TGTGCCAGCAGAGGGGGGGCCTACAATGAGCAGTTCTTC
J: TRBJ2-1
V: TRBV12-3/TRBV12-4
size: NA
D: NA

CDR3: CASSLTPTNQPQHF
DNA: TGTGCCAGCAGTTTGACACCAACAAATCAGCCCCAGCATTTT
J: TRBJ1-5
V: TRBV27
size: NA
D: NA

CDR3: CASRTYGYTF
DNA: TGTGCCAGCAGGACTTATGGCTACACCTTC
J: TRBJ1-2
V: TRBV6-4
size: NA
D: NA

CDR3: CASSTGQGVGGYTF
DNA: TGTGCCAGCAGTACAGGACAGGGGGTTGGTGGCTACACCTTC
J: TRBJ1-2
V: TRBV27
size: NA
D: TRBD1

CDR3: CASSFDLNQPQHF
DNA: TGTGCCAGCAGTTTTGACTTGAATCAGCCCCAGCATTTT
J: TRBJ1-5
V: TRBV12-3/TRBV12-4
size: few
D: NA

CDR3: CASSIDIKTSEAFF
DNA: TGTGCCAGTAGTATAGATATTAAAACTTCTGAAGCTTTCTTT
J: TRBJ1-1
V: TRBV19
size: few
D: NA

CDR3: CASSVTGTGEAFF
DNA: TGTGCCAGCAGCGTAACCGGGACAGGGGAAGCTTTCTTT
J: TRBJ1-1
V: TRBV9
size: few
D: TRBD1

CDR3: CASSPQAGTGSGNTIYF
DNA: TGTGCCAGCTCACCACAAGCCGGGACAGGATCCGGAAACACCATATATTTT
J: TRBJ1-3
V: TRBV18
size: NA
D: TRBD1

CDR3: CASSPGLNTEAFF
DNA: TGTGCCAGCAGCCCAGGCTTGAACACTGAAGCTTTCTTT
J: TRBJ1-1
V: TRBV7-7
size: NA
D: NA

CDR3: CASSQATVDQGLGEQYF
DNA: TGTGCCAGCAGCCAAGCCACGGTTGATCAGGGGTTAGGCGAGCAGTACTTC
J: TRBJ2-7
V: TRBV3-1/TRBV3-2
size: once
D: NA

CDR3: CASRPDRISGKLFF
DNA: TGCGCCAGCAGACCTGACAGGATAAGTGGAAAACTGTTTTTT
J: TRBJ1-4
V: TRBV10-1
size: NA
D: NA

CDR3: CASSPGGGQETQYF
DNA: TGTGCCAGCAGCCCGGGGGGAGGTCAAGAGACCCAGTACTTC
J: TRBJ2-5
V: TRBV11-3
size: NA
D: TRBD2

CDR3: CASSPTGVEQYF
DNA: TGTGCCAGCAGCCCTACAGGAGTCGAGCAGTACTTC
J: TRBJ2-7
V: TRBV7-8
size: once
D: NA

CDR3: CASSKGRAHEKLFF
DNA: TGTGCCAGTAGCAAGGGGAGGGCCCATGAAAAACTGTTTTTT
J: TRBJ1-4
V: TRBV19
size: NA
D: NA

CDR3: CASRPGTLNTGELFF
DNA: TGTGCCAGCAGACCCGGGACACTGAACACCGGGGAGCTGTTTTTT
J: TRBJ2-2
V: TRBV14
size: NA
D: NA

CDR3: CASIPGTGHQPQHF
DNA: TGTGCCAGTATCCCAGGGACAGGGCATCAGCCCCAGCATTTT
J: TRBJ1-5
V: TRBV19
size: NA
D: TRBD1

CDR3: CASSPPGSYNSPLHF
DNA: TGTGCCAGCAGCCCGCCGGGCTCCTATAATTCACCCCTCCACTTT
J: TRBJ1-6
V: TRBV14
size: NA
D: NA

CDR3: CASSGDRAFDEKLFF
DNA: TGTGCCAGCTCGGGAGACCGGGCGTTTGATGAAAAACTGTTTTTT
J: TRBJ1-4
V: TRBV18
size: NA
D: NA

CDR3: CASSQGTGVGNQPQHF
DNA: TGTGCCAGCAGCCAAGGGACAGGGGTCGGCAATCAGCCCCAGCATTTT
J: TRBJ1-5
V: TRBV7-2
size: NA
D: TRBD1

CDR3: CASSHTGGTTGGYNEQFF
DNA: TGTGCCAGCAGCCATACGGGTGGTACTACCGGGGGGTACAATGAGCAGTTCTTC
J: TRBJ2-1
V: TRBV3-1/TRBV3-2
size: NA
D: TRBD2

CDR3: CASSLTMNTEAFF
DNA: TGCGCCAGCAGCTTGACAATGAACACTGAAGCTTTCTTT
J: TRBJ1-1
V: TRBV5-1
size: NA
D: NA

CDR3: CSVARGTGGYTHYGYTF
DNA: TGCAGCGTCGCTCGAGGGACAGGGGGCTATACCCACTATGGCTACACCTTC
J: TRBJ1-2
V: TRBV29-1
size: NA
D: TRBD1

CDR3: CASSFPGNEQYF
DNA: TGTGCCAGCAGTTTCCCGGGAAACGAGCAGTACTTC
J: TRBJ2-7
V: TRBV12-3/TRBV12-4
size: once
D: NA

CDR3: CATSGRRNTEAFF
DNA: TGTGCCACCAGTGGGAGAAGGAACACTGAAGCTTTCTTT
J: TRBJ1-1
V: TRBV24-1
size: once
D: NA

CDR3: CSASRGGTGRWNTEAFF
DNA: TGCAGTGCTAGTCGGGGGGGGACGGGACGGTGGAACACTGAAGCTTTCTTT
J: TRBJ1-1
V: TRBV20-1
size: NA
D: NA

CDR3: CASSFSGTQTYEQYF
DNA: TGTGCCAGCAGCTTTTCCGGGACACAGACCTACGAGCAGTACTTC
J: TRBJ2-7
V: TRBV7-2
size: NA
D: NA

CDR3: CASSQEGGRVTDTQYF
DNA: TGCGCCAGCAGCCAAGAGGGGGGGCGGGTCACAGATACGCAGTATTTT
J: TRBJ2-3
V: TRBV4-3
size: NA
D: NA

CDR3: CASSQGTSLETQYF
DNA: TGCGCCAGCAGCCAGGGAACTAGCTTGGAGACCCAGTACTTC
J: TRBJ2-5
V: TRBV4-3
size: NA
D: NA

CDR3: CIISRGTGELFF
DNA: TGCATCATTTCACGGGGAACCGGGGAGCTGTTTTTT
J: TRBJ2-2
V: TRBV29-1
size: NA
D: NA

CDR3: CASSPSSAGGLRGTEAFF
DNA: TGTGCCAGCAGCCCTTCTTCGGCAGGGGGCCTTAGGGGCACTGAAGCTTTCTTT
J: TRBJ1-1
V: TRBV11-3
size: NA
D: TRBD1

CDR3: CASSLVGDKGYEQYF
DNA: TGCGCCAGCAGCTTGGTCGGGGATAAGGGCTACGAGCAGTACTTC
J: TRBJ2-7
V: TRBV5-1
size: NA
D: NA

CDR3: CASSGSGPERRF
DNA: TGTGCCAGCAGCGGGAGCGGGCCGGAGAGGCGCTTC
J: TRBJ2-7
V: TRBV12-3/TRBV12-4
size: NA
D: NA